This is a list of T cell receptor beta chains from one sample in a study of graft-versus-host responses after intestinal transplantation. These receptors' antigens are unknown. Libraries were prepared by immunoSEQ multiplex PCR; TCRdb keeps only in-frame clonotypes and omits some of them. The data hold more than 80,000 clones, with less than 90% observed a single time. Sequenced here: unstimulated CD4+ T cells sorted from spleen or lymph node cells, sampled before transplant. The receptor set was obtained from a human donor who was the organ donor for an intestinal transplant. Both conserved end residues are part of each CDR3. Fields, in order: D gene, J gene, clone size, V gene, CDR3 protein, CDR3 DNA. The D gene is left open where the match is weak. Size is stated for part of the rows, as once, few or many counts, or as a class when the clone is expanded.

>TRBD1|TRBJ2-7|-|TRBV6-5
CASCSRDSPLYEQYF
TGTGCCAGCTGCTCCCGGGACAGTCCACTCTACGAGCAGTACTTC
>TRBD2|TRBJ2-7|-|TRBV19
CASSRTSGYSYEQYF
TGTGCCAGTAGTAGGACTAGCGGCTACTCCTACGAGCAGTACTTC
>-|TRBJ1-2|-|TRBV2
CASSDDRFGYGYTF
TGTGCCAGCAGTGATGACAGATTCGGCTATGGCTACACCTTC
>TRBD2|TRBJ2-3|-|TRBV5-1
CAGSLERRGSDTQYF
TGCGCCGGCAGCTTGGAACGGCGGGGGTCAGATACGCAGTATTTT
>TRBD2|TRBJ2-7|-|TRBV7-2
CASSPLSSGVSSYEQYF
TGTGCCAGCAGCCCTCTTTCTAGCGGGGTAAGCTCCTACGAGCAGTACTTC
>-|TRBJ2-2|-|TRBV2
CASSEGTAIYSTGELFF
TGTGCCAGCAGTGAAGGGACAGCAATCTATTCCACCGGGGAGCTGTTTTTT
>-|TRBJ1-1|few|TRBV6-5
CASYHPTRSEAFF
TGTGCCAGTTACCACCCTACGAGATCTGAAGCTTTCTTT
>-|TRBJ1-1|-|TRBV19
CASSPILGTEAFF
TGTGCCAGTAGCCCTATTCTTGGCACTGAAGCTTTCTTT
>-|TRBJ2-7|-|TRBV25-1
CASSEPHERQYF
TGTGCCAGCAGTGAGCCACACGAAAGACAGTACTTC
>TRBD2|TRBJ2-7|-|TRBV11-1
CASSWRSGSEQYF
TGTGCCAGCAGCTGGCGGAGCGGGAGCGAGCAGTACTTC
>TRBD2|TRBJ2-5|-|TRBV7-2
CASSLRATSGGETQYF
TGTGCCAGCAGCTTAAGGGCGACTAGCGGGGGGGAGACCCAGTACTTC
>TRBD2|TRBJ2-5|-|TRBV5-1
CASSSASGGKETQYF
TGCGCCAGCAGCTCCGCTAGCGGGGGAAAAGAGACCCAGTACTTC
>-|TRBJ2-1|-|TRBV18
CASSPGGLINNEQFF
TGTGCCAGCTCACCTGGGGGACTGATCAACAATGAGCAGTTCTTC
>TRBD2|TRBJ2-1|-|TRBV29-1
CSVEWLAGGLGNEQFF
TGCAGCGTTGAATGGCTAGCGGGAGGACTGGGCAATGAGCAGTTCTTC
>-|TRBJ2-5|once|TRBV5-1
CASSLARGPETQYF
TGCGCCAGCAGCTTAGCTAGAGGGCCAGAGACCCAGTACTTC
>-|TRBJ1-2|once|TRBV30
CAWSVMRKNEYGYTF
TGTGCCTGGAGTGTAATGAGAAAGAATGAGTATGGCTACACCTTC
>-|TRBJ2-7|-|TRBV18
CASSPRAPYEQYF
TGTGCCAGCTCACCACGGGCACCCTACGAGCAGTACTTC
>TRBD2|TRBJ2-7|-|TRBV7-2
CASSSPGLVKYEQYF
TGTGCCAGCAGCTCACCGGGACTAGTTAAGTACGAGCAGTACTTC
>-|TRBJ2-7|-|TRBV18
CASSAGGPGEQYF
TGTGCCAGCTCTGCCGGAGGGCCGGGCGAGCAGTACTTC
>-|TRBJ2-7|-|TRBV9
CASSPPGVSEQYF
TGTGCCAGCAGCCCTCCAGGGGTAAGCGAGCAGTACTTC
>TRBD1|TRBJ2-7|-|TRBV6-6
CASKQGAPEQYF
TGTGCCAGCAAACAGGGGGCCCCCGAGCAGTACTTC
>-|TRBJ1-5|once|TRBV19
CAGTGHQPQHF
TGTGCCGGTACAGGGCATCAGCCCCAGCATTTT
>-|TRBJ1-2|-|TRBV5-1
CASSEDSYYGYTF
TGCGCCAGCAGCGAAGACAGCTACTATGGCTACACCTTC
>TRBD1|TRBJ1-1|-|TRBV5-1
CASSPGQGVANTEAFF
TGCGCCAGCAGCCCCGGACAGGGGGTGGCGAACACTGAAGCTTTCTTT
>-|TRBJ2-3|-|TRBV5-4
CASSLKGGTRDTQYF
TGTGCCAGCAGCTTGAAGGGAGGCACCAGGGATACGCAGTATTTT
>-|TRBJ2-2|-|TRBV9
CASSGLAETGELFF
TGTGCCAGCAGCGGATTAGCGGAGACCGGGGAGCTGTTTTTT